This T cell receptor beta chain was documented in a study of blood T cell repertoires in COVID-19. In the study overall: Donors in the United States, Italy and Spain gave samples during acute or convalescent COVID-19. In each case, the material was cDNA or gDNA derived from T cells, B-cell-depleted T cells, or PBMCs.

This clone was seen just once. Authors' processing steps: Counts of nucleated cells, estimated from reference gene primer amplification, were obtained. Profiling relied on immunoSEQ multiplex PCR, and the TCRdb table lists in-frame clones only, not all of them. V, J and clone size derive from that table, while D and trimming were established from the DNA sequence. The sample lists fewer than 200,000 clones, approximately 84% occurring once. V lost 3 bases, J lost 6 bases, and 6 bases stayed unmatched. Germline V CDR1 and CDR2: SGDLS, YYNGEE. CDR3 length: 16 residues. This receptor was identified in a woman aged 80 or over with acute or convalescent COVID-19. The chain combines TRBV9 with TRBJ1-6; 10 bases line up with TRBD1. Sequenced sample: peripheral blood. The CDR3 region is CASSASGQGVNSPLHF. The CDR3 DNA reads TGTGCCAGCAGCGCTAGTGGACAGGGGGTTAATTCACCCCTCCACTTT.